This record looks at one T cell receptor (beta chain) sequence and its context. Its cognate antigen is unknown. The source of the sample is a study of post-analysis software for immune sequencing data. Study background: Relapsing-remitting, secondary progressive and progressive-relapsing courses of multiple sclerosis were included.

Whole-study findings and limits: Comparison with controls showed significantly lower normalized Chao1 diversity in multiple sclerosis patients. Patients used about 5 TRBV segments, including TRBV5-6, TRBV5-1 and TRBV20-1, more often than controls.

V was clipped by 4 bases and J by 0 bases; unmatched bases: 10. Germline-derived CDR1 and CDR2 are SGHAT and FQNNGV. The CDR3 contains 17 residues. Tagging with unique molecular identifiers was a feature of the TCR beta cDNA libraries. Each CDR3 protein gets one entry after TCRdb re-called the PCR reads with MiXCR. This table has about 540,000 distinct CDR3 sequences, roughly 34% appearing once. The chain has TRBV11-2 and TRBJ2-3, with TRBD2 matching 7 bases. The TCR comes from a girl aged 2-17 years with multiple sclerosis. The sequenced material came from blood. CDR3 sequence: CASSSFGGGTSTDTQYF. Here the CDR3 DNA reads TGTGCCAGCAGCTCATTCGGCGGGGGAACTAGCACAGATACGCAGTATTTT. Together with reference TRBV11-2 and TRBJ2-3, the CDR3 gives the full variable domain: EAGVAQSPRYKIIEKRQSVAFWCNPISGHATLYWYQQILGQGPKLLIQFQNNGVVDDSQLPKDRFSAERLKGVDSTLKIQPAKLEDSAVYLCASSSFGGGTSTDTQYFGPGTRLTVL.